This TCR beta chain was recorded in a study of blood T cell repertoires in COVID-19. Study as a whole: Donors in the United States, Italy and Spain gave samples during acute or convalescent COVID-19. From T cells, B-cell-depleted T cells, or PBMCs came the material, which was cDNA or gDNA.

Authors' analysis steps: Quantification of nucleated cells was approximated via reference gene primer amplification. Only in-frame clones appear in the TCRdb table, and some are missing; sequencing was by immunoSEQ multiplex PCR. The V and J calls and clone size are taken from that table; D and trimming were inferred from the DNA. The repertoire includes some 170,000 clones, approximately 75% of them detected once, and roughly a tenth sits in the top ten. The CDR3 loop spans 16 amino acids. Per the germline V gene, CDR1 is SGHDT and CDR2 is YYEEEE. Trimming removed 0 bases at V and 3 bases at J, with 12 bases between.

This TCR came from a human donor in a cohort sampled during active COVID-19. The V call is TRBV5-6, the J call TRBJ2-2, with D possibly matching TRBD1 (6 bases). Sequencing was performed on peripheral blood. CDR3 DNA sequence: TGTGCCAGCAGCTTGGGGTACAGGGTCGACACCGGGGAGCTGTTTTTT. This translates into CASSLGYRVDTGELFF.